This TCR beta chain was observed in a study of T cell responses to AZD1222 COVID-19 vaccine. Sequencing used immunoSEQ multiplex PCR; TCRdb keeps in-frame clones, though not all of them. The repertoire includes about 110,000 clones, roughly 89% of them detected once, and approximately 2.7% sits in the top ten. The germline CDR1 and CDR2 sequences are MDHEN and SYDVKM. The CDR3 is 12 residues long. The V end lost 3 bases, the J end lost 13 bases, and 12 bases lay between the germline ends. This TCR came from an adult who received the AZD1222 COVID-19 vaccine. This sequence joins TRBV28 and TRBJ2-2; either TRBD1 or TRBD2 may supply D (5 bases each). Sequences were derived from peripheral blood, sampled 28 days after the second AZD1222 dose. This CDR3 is CASSLADSGLFF. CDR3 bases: TGTGCCAGCAGTTTGGCTGACAGCGGGCTGTTTTTT.